This TCR beta chain was documented in a study of blood T cell repertoires in COVID-19 (dated by TCRdb to 2020 to 2021). A note on the overall study: Samples from collaborators originated in the United States, Italy and Spain and spanned both the acute and convalescent phases of COVID-19. The material from the prospective study consisted of cDNA or gDNA derived from T cells, B-cell-depleted T cells, or PBMCs. The samples were drawn from two sources: the first 160 participants of the ongoing ImmuneRACE study, and 1,000 to 1,500 subjects contributed by 6 global collaborators. Where HLA class I and class II types were available, the types were taken from metadata supplied by the sample provider, not from assay-based typing. The repertoires were released in a freely available public database meant as a resource for research on the immune response to SARS-CoV-2. A de-identified subject ID, COVID-19 status, age in years and sex were almost always included in the sample metadata. Deeply sampled blood TCRbeta repertoires from subjects exposed to, actively infected with, or recovered from COVID-19 were included in the dataset. Overall study results and their limits: The quantity of clinical and demographic metadata differed by source and by participant and was supplied without curation.

Each collaborating institution followed its own protocols to collect whole blood in K2EDTA tubes. For TCRbeta analysis, collaborators shipped samples as frozen whole blood, isolated PBMCs, or DNA extracted from either of those sample types. TCRbeta CDR3 regions were amplified from genomic DNA using the immunoSEQ Assay, a bias-controlled multiplex PCR. In the paper's pipeline: The number of nucleated cells in each sample was estimated from the amplification of reference gene primers within the assay. To quantify the absolute abundance of each unique TCRbeta CDR3 rearrangement, sequence reads were collapsed and filtered. For each sample, productive Simpson clonality was calculated by taking the square root of Simpson's diversity index across productive rearrangements. TCRdb provides this immuneACCESS table in a form limited to in-frame rearrangements. Some clones are lacking; in checked studies, under half of them reflect an unresolved V gene, and why the rest are absent is not known. The V and J calls and clone size were taken over from that table, and D and trimming were inferred from the DNA. The sample data list 60,000 or so clones, and around 83% of these were observed just once. In total, the top ten clones hold roughly 12% of the sample.

This clone has a single count. The specificity of this receptor is unknown. Base qualities are not provided; no much larger clone lies one nucleotide away. The CDR3 spans 16 residues, from the cysteine through the phenylalanine. Kept here is only the CDR3 DNA, which spans 48 bases and is read in frame from base 1. The sequenced sample was peripheral blood. The source is a human donor in a cohort sampled during active COVID-19. Recombination joined TRBV21-1 with TRBJ2-5; the table names TRBD1, a call not compared with the DNA. TRBV21-1 is termed a pseudogene. CDR3 sequence: CASSKAPRDRTETQYF. At the DNA level, the sequence is TGTGCCAGCAGCAAAGCGCCTCGGGACAGGACAGAGACCCAGTACTTC.